The present T cell receptor beta chain was sequenced within a study of early T cells in non-severe SARS-CoV-2 infection. TCRdb fed the 5' RACE reads into MiXCR, producing one record per CDR3 protein. The top ten hold approximately 13% of the sample, which has over 25,000 distinct CDR3 sequences, about 9.5% seen once. This TCR derives from an adult who was a healthcare worker with PCR-confirmed SARS-CoV-2 infection or an uninfected control (not recorded which). The specimen was whole blood.

CDR3 in amino acids: CATSRTPSGAGTDTQYF. The CDR3 region has the DNA TGTGCCACCAGCAGAACCCCTAGCGGGGCAGGCACAGATACGCAGTATTTT. The chain links TRBV15 to TRBJ2-3; 9 nucleotides align to TRBD2. This CDR3 spans 17 amino acids. J gave up 1 base and V 2 bases, and 7 bases lay outside the gene matches. The germline V gene has CDR1 LNHNV and CDR2 YYDKDF (reference sequence).